Presented here are 28 T cell receptor beta chains from one specimen sequenced in a study of radiation and T cells in renal cell carcinoma. This sample's time point: baseline pretreatment blood. Noted treatment: 15 Gy SBRT to primary tumor, nephrectomy 4 weeks later. The data were produced by immunoSEQ multiplex PCR, yet TCRdb's version contains in-frame clones alone and is incomplete. The sample has some 150,000 clones, around nine tenths seen once. The specimen comprised blood, sampled from a patient whose treatment included radiotherapy and nephrectomy. Every receptor here comes from a woman aged 45-59 years with renal cell carcinoma.

The rearrangement links TRBV11-2 to TRBJ2-5; D call uncertain. The CDR3 has 11 amino acids. Trimming took 6 bases from V and 1 from J, leaving 3 bases between them. Germline assignment: CDR1 SGHAT and CDR2 FQNNGV. The CDR3 DNA follows: TGTGCCAGCAGTCTCCAAGAGACCCAGTACTTC. This translates into CASSLQETQYF.

The chain is built from TRBV4-3 and TRBJ2-7; D unclear. Per the germline V gene, CDR1 is LGHNA and CDR2 is YSLEER. Trimming stripped 0 bases from V and 1 base from J, with 10 bases between. CDR3 length: 15 amino acids. The CDR3 loop is CASSQEVAYSYEQYF. The CDR3 DNA follows: TGCGCCAGCAGCCAAGAAGTGGCATATTCCTACGAGCAGTACTTC.

The J gene is TRBJ2-3, the V gene TRBV4-1, with TRBD2 matching 8 bases. This CDR3 contains 21 residues. Per the germline V gene, CDR1 is MGHRA and CDR2 is YSYEKL. With 0 bases clipped from V and 0 bases from J, the junction kept 17 bases outside the gene matches. In DNA, the CDR3 is TGCGCCAGCAGCCAAGATCCGGCTAGCGGGTACGGTTGGGCTAGCACAGATACGCAGTATTTT. This codes for CASSQDPASGYGWASTDTQYF.

The gene calls are TRBV25-1 and TRBJ1-2; D unresolved. V lost 3 bases and J lost 2, with 13 bases in between. CDR1 is MGHDK and CDR2 is SYGVNS in the germline V gene. This CDR3 is built from 15 residues. The CDR3 DNA reads as TGTGCCAGCAGTGAGAAAGGCGTACAGAACTATGGCTACACCTTC. Protein sequence: CASSEKGVQNYGYTF.

The chain couples TRBV6-1 to TRBJ2-6; tentatively, D is TRBD1 or TRBD2 (6 bases each). This CDR3 spans 15 amino acids. V was clipped by 4 bases and J by 1 base, with 8 bases between them. Per germline, CDR1 MNHNS and CDR2 SASEGT. The CDR3 sequence is CASSGRGSGANVLTF. The CDR3 DNA reads TGTGCCAGCAGTGGGAGGGGGTCTGGGGCCAACGTCCTGACTTTC.

The rearrangement uses TRBV7-9 and TRBJ1-4, with D possibly TRBD1 on 6 matching bases. V shed 10 bases and J shed 5 bases, with 14 bases lying between them. Per germline, CDR1 SEHNR and CDR2 FQNEAQ (reference sequence). The CDR3 is 13 amino acids. The DNA for the CDR3 is TGTGCCACTAAAGACAGGAGAAATGAAAAACTGTTTTTT. This gives the protein CATKDRRNEKLFF.

The V call is TRBV7-9, the J call TRBJ1-2; maybe TRBD1 (5 bases). This CDR3 spans 13 amino acids. The germline V gene encodes CDR1 SEHNR and CDR2 FQNEAQ (reference sequence). V was pared by 4 bases and J by 4 bases, with 10 bases between. The CDR3 region has the DNA TGTGCCAGCAGCTCGACAGTTGGCTATGGCTACACCTTC. This encodes CASSSTVGYGYTF.

The chain links TRBV11-2 to TRBJ2-7; 8 bases map to TRBD2. The V and J ends lost 1 base and 6 bases, in that order; junction bases with no gene match: 11. The CDR3 length is 16 residues. Germline CDR1 SGHAT, CDR2 FQNNGV. CDR3 protein: CASSLASARGVFEQYF. CDR3 sequence (DNA): TGTGCCAGCAGCTTAGCGTCGGCGCGGGGGGTGTTCGAGCAGTACTTC.

The chain combines TRBV7-9 with TRBJ2-5, with 7 bases identical to TRBD1. This CDR3 contains 14 residues. Germline CDR1 SEHNR, CDR2 FQNEAQ (reference sequence). V lost 1 base to trimming and J lost 5 bases; unmatched junction nucleotides: 4. CDR3 amino acids: CASSLEQGLETQYF. The CDR3 DNA sequence: TGTGCCAGCAGCTTAGAACAGGGGCTGGAGACCCAGTACTTC. The complete variable domain, with remaining parts taken from reference TRBV7-9 and TRBJ2-5, reads DTGVSQNPRHKITKRGQNVTFRCDPISEHNRLYWYRQTLGQGPEFLTYFQNEAQLEKSRLLSDRFSAERPKGSFSTLEIQRTEQGDSAMYLCASSLEQGLETQYFGPGTRLLVL.

The chain has TRBV6-6 and TRBJ2-2; the D gene is possibly TRBD1 (6 bases). The germline gives CDR1 MNHNY, CDR2 SVGAGI (reference sequence). V dropped 5 bases and J dropped 7 bases, with 17 bases sitting between them. CDR3 size: 15 residues. The CDR3 sequence is CASSTPTTGFGELFF. The CDR3 nucleotides read TGTGCCAGCAGTACCCCTACTACAGGGTTCGGGGAGCTGTTTTTT.

V gene TRBV11-2 combines with J gene TRBJ1-3; D is unclear. Trimming removed 3 bases at V and 4 bases at J, with 16 bases between. The germline gives CDR1 SGHAT, CDR2 FQNNGV. This CDR3 region has 16 residues. This CDR3 reads CASSFFVGRSGNTIYF. Here the CDR3 DNA reads TGTGCCAGCAGCTTTTTCGTTGGACGTTCAGGAAACACCATATATTTT. Variable domain in full (rest from reference TRBV11-2 and TRBJ1-3): EAGVAQSPRYKIIEKRQSVAFWCNPISGHATLYWYQQILGQGPKLLIQFQNNGVVDDSQLPKDRFSAERLKGVDSTLKIQPAKLEDSAVYLCASSFFVGRSGNTIYFGEGSWLTVV.

This chain uses TRBV4-1 with TRBJ2-6; D not certain. The germline gives CDR1 MGHRA, CDR2 YSYEKL. Between the trimmed V and J ends, which lost 0 bases and 1 base, there was a span of 10 bases. CDR3 length: 17 residues. Written as DNA, the CDR3 is TGCGCCAGCAGCCAAGAGTCAAGGCTATCTGGGGCCAACGTCCTGACTTTC. This codes for CASSQESRLSGANVLTF.

The chain combines TRBV25-1 with TRBJ1-2; D gene uncertain. Trimming removed 6 bases at V and 4 bases at J, with 24 bases between. CDR1 is MGHDK, CDR2 SYGVNS, per germline. This CDR3 has 17 amino acids. The CDR3 bases are TGTGCCAGCAGCCTTCCTCAGACGGGTTGGGCCTCCTATGGCTACACCTTC. Protein product: CASSLPQTGWASYGYTF.

This clone was seen a single time. The rearrangement links TRBV6-5 to TRBJ2-4, with 10 positions matching TRBD1. The germline CDR1 and CDR2 sequences are MNHEY and SVGAGI. This CDR3 is built from 16 residues. J gave up 15 bases and V 0 bases, and 14 bases lay outside the gene matches. The CDR3 loop is CASSYSSGQGQIFLYF. Written as DNA, the CDR3 is TGTGCCAGCAGTTACTCGTCGGGACAGGGGCAAATTTTTTTGTACTTC.

This rearrangement joins TRBV2 to TRBJ1-2, with D possibly being TRBD1 (6 bases). There are 14 residues in the CDR3. The ends were cut back, 6 bases at V and 7 bases at J, with 18 bases in the middle. CDR1 is SNHLY, CDR2 FYNNEI, per germline. In DNA form, the CDR3 reads TGTGCCAGCAGCGAAAACAGGGCCTCGATTGGCTACACCTTC. Its protein product is CASSENRASIGYTF. Variable domain in full (rest from reference TRBV2 and TRBJ1-2): EPEVTQTPSHQVTQMGQEVILRCVPISNHLYFYWYRQILGQKVEFLVSFYNNEISEKSEIFDDQFSVERPDGSNFTLKIRSTKLEDSAMYFCASSENRASIGYTFGSGTRLTVV.

The V and J genes are TRBV18 and TRBJ1-1; tentatively, D is TRBD1 (5 bases). Germline CDR1 is KGHSH and CDR2 is LQKENI. CDR3 size: 12 residues. Trimming took off 4 bases at V and 7 bases at J, with 10 bases between the two ends. The CDR3 protein is CASSLGAYEAFF. CDR3 DNA: TGTGCCAGCTCACTAGGGGCTTATGAAGCTTTCTTT.

The rearrangement links TRBV11-2 to TRBJ2-7, with 7 bases that match TRBD1. This CDR3 is 15 amino acids long. V lost 2 bases and J lost 2; bases outside the gene matches: 6. CDR1 and CDR2 (germline): SGHAT, FQNNGV. The CDR3 coding sequence is TGTGCCAGCAGCTTAAGGCTGACAGGGCCCTACGAGCAGTACTTC. Translated, it gives CASSLRLTGPYEQYF.

The V and J genes are TRBV5-3 and TRBJ1-1; D call uncertain. TRBV5-3 is noted as an ORF with a role that remains uncertain. The germline V and J ends were trimmed by 3 bases and 4 bases, with 19 bases remaining between them. CDR3 length: 16 residues. CDR3 residues: CARSSARQTPGTEAFF. CDR3 DNA sequence: TGTGCCAGAAGCTCGGCCAGGCAGACTCCCGGCACTGAAGCTTTCTTT.

The chain combines TRBV18 with TRBJ2-1; D unclear. V was trimmed by 2 bases and J by 4 bases, leaving 12 bases between them. The CDR3 has 15 amino acids. Germline CDR1 is KGHSH and CDR2 is LQKENI. CDR3 in amino acids: CASSPNLRNYNEQFF. CDR3 coding DNA: TGTGCCAGCTCACCAAATCTTCGAAATTACAATGAGCAGTTCTTC.

The chain recombines TRBV5-1 with TRBJ2-1, with 11 bases fitting TRBD2. Germline V CDR1 and CDR2: SGHRS, YFSETQ. With 4 bases clipped from V and 8 bases from J, the junction kept 11 bases outside the gene matches. The CDR3 has 16 residues. CDR3 amino acids: CASSPRVSGGADEQFF. The CDR3, as DNA: TGCGCCAGCAGCCCGAGAGTTAGCGGGGGGGCGGATGAGCAGTTCTTC.

V gene TRBV6-4 combines with J gene TRBJ2-7; a weak D match, TRBD1 (5 bases). CDR1 and CDR2 from the germline V gene are MRHNA and SNTAGT. V lost 7 bases to trimming and J lost 5 bases, with 21 bases between them. The CDR3 loop spans 15 amino acids. The CDR3: CASILRGRVAHEQYF. CDR3 nucleotide sequence: TGTGCCAGCATACTTAGAGGCAGGGTAGCCCACGAGCAGTACTTC.

The chain links TRBV7-6 to TRBJ1-5; D call uncertain. Per the germline V gene, CDR1 is SGHVS and CDR2 is FNYEAQ. The CDR3 has 15 amino acids. Trimming took 5 bases from V and 0 from J, leaving 11 bases between them. This chain's CDR3 is CASSPRGDSNQPQHF. CDR3 DNA sequence: TGTGCCAGCAGCCCCCGTGGGGATAGCAATCAGCCCCAGCATTTT.

V and J are TRBV6-5 and TRBJ2-3; 12 nucleotides line up with TRBD2. V dropped 6 bases and J dropped 7; count of bases not matched to a gene: 5. CDR1 is MNHEY and CDR2 is SVGAGI in the germline V gene. The CDR3 loop spans 14 amino acids. Here the CDR3 DNA reads TGTGCCAGCAGCCGACTAGCGGGAGAAAATACGCAGTATTTT. Residues: CASSRLAGENTQYF.

The gene calls are TRBV6-5 and TRBJ2-1, with 8 positions matching TRBD2. CDR1 is MNHEY and CDR2 is SVGAGI in the germline V gene. The CDR3 loop spans 15 amino acids. The junction had 11 bases not matched to a gene; V was cut back by 6 bases and J by 7 bases. CDR3 sequence: CASSRGGQAVNEQFF. The CDR3 region has the DNA TGTGCCAGCAGCCGGGGGGGCCAAGCAGTAAATGAGCAGTTCTTC.

The chain employs TRBV4-1 and TRBJ1-1; the D gene is possibly TRBD1 (6 bases). This CDR3 region has 15 residues. V was cut by 3 bases and J by 6 bases, with 17 bases left in between. The germline CDR1 and CDR2 sequences are MGHRA and YSYEKL. The CDR3 nucleotides read TGCGCCAGCAGCCAGGAAACAGGGAGGTGGGCTGAAGCTTTCTTT. This encodes CASSQETGRWAEAFF.

The rearrangement uses TRBV6-1 and TRBJ1-1; possible D gene TRBD1, 5 bases. This CDR3 region has 15 residues. In germline, CDR1 is MNHNS, CDR2 SASEGT. V was clipped by 0 bases and J by 3 bases, with 11 bases between them. CDR3 in amino acids: CASSEAHRGDTEAFF. CDR3 nucleotides: TGTGCCAGCAGTGAAGCCCATCGGGGGGACACTGAAGCTTTCTTT.

V gene TRBV19 combines with J gene TRBJ2-2; the match to TRBD2 covers 10 bases. This CDR3 is built from 15 residues. Germline V gene lookup returns CDR1 LNHDA and CDR2 SQIVND (reference sequence). The junction had 3 bases not matched to a gene; V was cut back by 6 bases and J by 2 bases. The CDR3 is CASRRLAGNTGELFF. DNA of the CDR3: TGTGCCAGTAGACGACTAGCGGGTAACACCGGGGAGCTGTTTTTT.

V is TRBV7-2 and J is TRBJ1-2; 10 bases are a match to TRBD1. V lost 5 bases and J lost 6; bases outside the gene matches: 9. This CDR3 spans 15 amino acids. Looked up from germline, CDR1 is SGHTA and CDR2 is FQGNSA. The CDR3 DNA sequence: TGTGCCAGCAGCCCCCGACAGGGGGCGCCCAATGGCTACACCTTC. It specifies CASSPRQGAPNGYTF.